The rows below give T cell receptor beta chains drawn from one sample of a study of blood T cell repertoires in COVID-19. Libraries were prepared by immunoSEQ multiplex PCR; TCRdb keeps only in-frame clonotypes and omits some of them. The profile shows 80,000 to 100,000 clones, around nine tenths of them singletons. Sequenced: peripheral blood. The receptors were sampled from a man over 45 with COVID-19, enrolled during active disease. CDR3s include the opening cysteine and the closing phenylalanine or tryptophan. Fields, in order: CDR3 DNA, CDR3 protein, J gene, clone size, D gene, V gene. A D gene is named only where the DNA matches it firmly. Clone size is stated in some rows and not others, as once, few, many or a class when expanded.

DNA: TGTGCCAGCAGCTTGGGCGCTAGCGGGGGGGCCGGGGACTACGAGCAGTACTTC
CDR3: CASSLGASGGAGDYEQYF
J: TRBJ2-7
size: .
D: TRBD2
V: TRBV5-4

DNA: TGTGCCAGCAGCTTACATGAGACTCGTGCTAGCACAGATACGCAGTATTTT
CDR3: CASSLHETRASTDTQYF
J: TRBJ2-3
size: .
D: .
V: TRBV11-2

DNA: TGTGCCAGTAGCCGGGGACAGGGGCCATCCTACGAGCAGTACTTC
CDR3: CASSRGQGPSYEQYF
J: TRBJ2-7
size: .
D: TRBD1
V: TRBV19

DNA: TGTGCCAGCAGCTTAGGAGGGCCCACTGAAGCTTTCTTT
CDR3: CASSLGGPTEAFF
J: TRBJ1-1
size: .
D: .
V: TRBV11-1

DNA: TGTGCCAGCAGCTTAGTACAGTTAGGCCAGCCCCAGCATTTT
CDR3: CASSLVQLGQPQHF
J: TRBJ1-5
size: .
D: .
V: TRBV7-2

DNA: TGTGCCATCTGGGACAGGGATCACTATGGCTACACCTTC
CDR3: CAIWDRDHYGYTF
J: TRBJ1-2
size: .
D: TRBD1
V: TRBV24-1

DNA: TGTGCCAGCAGCGGGACAGGGGGTAGGCAAGAGACCCAGTACTTC
CDR3: CASSGTGGRQETQYF
J: TRBJ2-5
size: .
D: TRBD1
V: TRBV2

DNA: TGTGCCACCAGTGACCCGGATCAGCCCCAGCATTTT
CDR3: CATSDPDQPQHF
J: TRBJ1-5
size: .
D: .
V: TRBV24-1

DNA: TGTGCCAGCGATAAGGGGGCGATCGGGGAGCTGTTTTTT
CDR3: CASDKGAIGELFF
J: TRBJ2-2
size: .
D: TRBD1
V: TRBV2

DNA: TGTGCCAGCCGGGGGGCGAACACCGGGGAGCTGTTTTTT
CDR3: CASRGANTGELFF
J: TRBJ2-2
size: .
D: TRBD2
V: TRBV9

DNA: TGTGCCAGCAGCCCAGGGTTAACCGGGGAGCTGTTTTTT
CDR3: CASSPGLTGELFF
J: TRBJ2-2
size: .
D: .
V: TRBV14

DNA: TGCGCCAGCAGCTTGAGGACAGGCTCTAACTATGGCTACACCTTC
CDR3: CASSLRTGSNYGYTF
J: TRBJ1-2
size: few
D: TRBD1
V: TRBV5-1

DNA: TGTGCCAGCAGCCAAGATACCGGTCTACCATACGAGCAGTACTTC
CDR3: CASSQDTGLPYEQYF
J: TRBJ2-7
size: .
D: .
V: TRBV3-1/TRBV3-2

DNA: TGTGCCTGGAGCAAAACCCGGGTCGCGAGCTCTGGAAACACCATATATTTT
CDR3: CAWSKTRVASSGNTIYF
J: TRBJ1-3
size: .
D: .
V: TRBV30

DNA: TGTGCCAGCAGCTTACGTGGGGGACACGCCGAGCAGTACTTC
CDR3: CASSLRGGHAEQYF
J: TRBJ2-7
size: .
D: .
V: TRBV7-2

DNA: TGTGCCAGCAGCCCCCTGTCTGGAGCAAATAGCAATCAGCCCCAGCATTTT
CDR3: CASSPLSGANSNQPQHF
J: TRBJ1-5
size: .
D: .
V: TRBV5-5

DNA: TGTGCCAGCAGTATTCGGACAGGGAACCTAGAAGATACGCAGTATTTT
CDR3: CASSIRTGNLEDTQYF
J: TRBJ2-3
size: once
D: TRBD1
V: TRBV27

DNA: TGTGCCAGCAGTTTAACAGGGGACACTGAAGCTTTCTTT
CDR3: CASSLTGDTEAFF
J: TRBJ1-1
size: .
D: TRBD1
V: TRBV27

DNA: TGTGCCAGCAGCTTTGGACAGGGGGCCTACAATGAGCAGTTCTTC
CDR3: CASSFGQGAYNEQFF
J: TRBJ2-1
size: .
D: TRBD1
V: TRBV16

DNA: TGCGCCAGCAGCCAAGGAACAGGGTTGAACACTGAAGCTTTCTTT
CDR3: CASSQGTGLNTEAFF
J: TRBJ1-1
size: .
D: .
V: TRBV4-1

DNA: TGTGCCAGCTCACCTCGGATGACAGGGCACCTGAACACCGGGGAGCTGTTTTTT
CDR3: CASSPRMTGHLNTGELFF
J: TRBJ2-2
size: .
D: TRBD1
V: TRBV18

DNA: TGTGCCAGCAGCTTAGACAGGGTTGATTGGACTGAAGCTTTCTTT
CDR3: CASSLDRVDWTEAFF
J: TRBJ1-1
size: .
D: .
V: TRBV7-9

DNA: TGTGCCAGCAGCGGGACAACTGGTCGATATGGCTACACCTTC
CDR3: CASSGTTGRYGYTF
J: TRBJ1-2
size: few
D: .
V: TRBV2

DNA: TGTGCCTGGAGTGTAGGGGCCGCCTATAATTCACCCCTCCACTTT
CDR3: CAWSVGAAYNSPLHF
J: TRBJ1-6
size: medium-sized
D: .
V: TRBV30

DNA: TGTGCCAGCAGTTGGGACAGGGAATGGGGCAATCAGCCCCAGCATTTT
CDR3: CASSWDREWGNQPQHF
J: TRBJ1-5
size: .
D: TRBD1
V: TRBV28

DNA: TGTGCCACCAGTGGGGGGGGCCCGCTGGGCTACACCTTC
CDR3: CATSGGGPLGYTF
J: TRBJ1-2
size: .
D: .
V: TRBV24-1

DNA: TGTGCCAGCAGTCCACGGGACAGGGACGAGCAGTACTTC
CDR3: CASSPRDRDEQYF
J: TRBJ2-7
size: .
D: TRBD1
V: TRBV28

DNA: TGCGCCAGCAGCCAAGATAGCGGACCAACCCTCACCGGGGAGCTGTTTTTT
CDR3: CASSQDSGPTLTGELFF
J: TRBJ2-2
size: once
D: .
V: TRBV4-3

DNA: TGTGCCAGCTCACTAGGACAGGCGGGGCAGCCCCAGCATTTT
CDR3: CASSLGQAGQPQHF
J: TRBJ1-5
size: .
D: TRBD1
V: TRBV18

DNA: TGTGCCATCAGCCCGCCTCAAGCTTATGGCGAGCAGTACTTC
CDR3: CAISPPQAYGEQYF
J: TRBJ2-7
size: .
D: .
V: TRBV10-3

DNA: TGTGCCAGTAGTATAGCCCGACCGGCGGCTGAAGCTTTCTTT
CDR3: CASSIARPAAEAFF
J: TRBJ1-1
size: .
D: .
V: TRBV19

DNA: TGTGCCAGCAGCGGATCCAGAGGATCTGGGGCCAACGTCCTGACTTTC
CDR3: CASSGSRGSGANVLTF
J: TRBJ2-6
size: .
D: .
V: TRBV9

DNA: TGTGCCTGGAAGCGGGGACAGGGATTGGTGGATGGCTACACCTTC
CDR3: CAWKRGQGLVDGYTF
J: TRBJ1-2
size: .
D: TRBD1
V: TRBV30

DNA: TGTGCCAGCAGTGTGGACAGGCTGATTAACTATGGCTACACCTTC
CDR3: CASSVDRLINYGYTF
J: TRBJ1-2
size: .
D: TRBD1
V: TRBV5-4

DNA: TGCGCCAGCAGCTTGGACAGGGGCGGTCAGCCCCAGCATTTT
CDR3: CASSLDRGGQPQHF
J: TRBJ1-5
size: .
D: TRBD1
V: TRBV5-1

DNA: TGTGCCAGCAACACCGGACAGGGTGGAAACACCATATATTTT
CDR3: CASNTGQGGNTIYF
J: TRBJ1-3
size: .
D: TRBD1
V: TRBV6-5

DNA: TGTGCCAGCAGCTTTTCAGGGGGCAGCTATGGCTACACCTTC
CDR3: CASSFSGGSYGYTF
J: TRBJ1-2
size: .
D: TRBD1
V: TRBV11-2

DNA: TGTGCCACCAGCAGCCAGGTGTTTGGAAACACCATATATTTT
CDR3: CATSSQVFGNTIYF
J: TRBJ1-3
size: few
D: .
V: TRBV15

DNA: TGTGCCAGCAGCTTATTAACCGGGACAGGGAACTACGAGCAGTACTTC
CDR3: CASSLLTGTGNYEQYF
J: TRBJ2-7
size: .
D: TRBD1
V: TRBV13

DNA: TGCGCCAGCAGTCAAAAGGCGGGCGGAACCTACGAGCAGTACTTC
CDR3: CASSQKAGGTYEQYF
J: TRBJ2-7
size: .
D: .
V: TRBV23-1

DNA: TGTGCCACCAGCACGCGGACAGGGGCAGAGAGAAATCAGCCCCAGCATTTT
CDR3: CATSTRTGAERNQPQHF
J: TRBJ1-5
size: .
D: TRBD1
V: TRBV15

DNA: TGTGCCAGCAGCAGGGGACTAGCGGGGAGAACATACGAGCAGTACTTC
CDR3: CASSRGLAGRTYEQYF
J: TRBJ2-7
size: .
D: TRBD2
V: TRBV7-2

DNA: TGTGCCAGCAGTGGTTGGGGGCGCGAGAACTCCTACAATGAGCAGTTCTTC
CDR3: CASSGWGRENSYNEQFF
J: TRBJ2-1
size: .
D: .
V: TRBV6-1

DNA: TGTGCCAGCAGTGAAGGGACTAGCGGGGGGGATACGCAGTATTTT
CDR3: CASSEGTSGGDTQYF
J: TRBJ2-3
size: medium-sized
D: TRBD2
V: TRBV6-1

DNA: TGTGCCAGCTCACCACAGGGCAGGGGAGAGACCCAGTACTTC
CDR3: CASSPQGRGETQYF
J: TRBJ2-5
size: .
D: .
V: TRBV18

DNA: TGTGCCAGTAGTAAGACAGGCAACAATCAGCCCCAGCATTTT
CDR3: CASSKTGNNQPQHF
J: TRBJ1-5
size: once
D: .
V: TRBV19

DNA: TGTGCCAGCGGGGTGGGACTTAAAAATTCACCCCTCCACTTT
CDR3: CASGVGLKNSPLHF
J: TRBJ1-6
size: .
D: .
V: TRBV6-5